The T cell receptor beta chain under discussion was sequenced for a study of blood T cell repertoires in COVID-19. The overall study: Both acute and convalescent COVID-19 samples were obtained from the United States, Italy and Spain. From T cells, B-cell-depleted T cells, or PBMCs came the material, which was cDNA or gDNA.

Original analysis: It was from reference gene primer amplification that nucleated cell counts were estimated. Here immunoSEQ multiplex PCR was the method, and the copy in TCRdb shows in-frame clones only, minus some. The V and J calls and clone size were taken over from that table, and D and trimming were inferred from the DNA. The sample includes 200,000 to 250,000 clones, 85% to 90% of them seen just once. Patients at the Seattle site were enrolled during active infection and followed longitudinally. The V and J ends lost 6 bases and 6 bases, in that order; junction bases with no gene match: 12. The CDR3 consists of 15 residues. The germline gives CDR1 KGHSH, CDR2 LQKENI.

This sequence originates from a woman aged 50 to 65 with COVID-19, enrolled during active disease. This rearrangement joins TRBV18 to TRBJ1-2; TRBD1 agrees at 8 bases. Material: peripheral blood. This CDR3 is CASSLTAGGADGYTF. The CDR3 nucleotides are TGTGCCAGCTCCCTGACCGCAGGGGGCGCGGATGGCTACACCTTC. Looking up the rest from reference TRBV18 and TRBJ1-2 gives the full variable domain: NAGVMQNPRHLVRRRGQEARLRCSPMKGHSHVYWYRQLPEEGLKFMVYLQKENIIDESGMPKERFSAEFPKEGPSILRIQQVVRGDSAAYFCASSLTAGGADGYTFGSGTRLTVV.